The 12 T cell receptor beta chains in this list originate from one sample, sequenced in a study of blood T cells in healthy people across ages. Combining a sample-barcoded 5' primer with a J-beta primer mix, a second PCR ran for about 7 to 12 cycles. TCRdb re-analysed the 5' RACE reads in MiXCR, keeping a single row per CDR3 protein. This table holds hundreds of thousands of distinct CDR3 sequences, less than 45% found once. Sequenced: blood. The origin of the receptors is a man aged 80 or over in good health.

In its sample, this clonotype was seen a few times. The DNA of the CDR3 is TGTGCCAGCACCGATTTGGGGCAGGCCAGCTCCTACAATGAGCAGTTCTTC. Its protein product is CASTDLGQASSYNEQFF. The rearrangement uses TRBV6-1 and TRBJ2-1; a possible D gene is TRBD1 (5 bases). The V and J ends lost 7 bases and 0 bases respectively, with 19 bases between them. The CDR3 has 17 residues. The germline CDR1 and CDR2 sequences are MNHNS and SASEGT.

The chain links TRBV6-2 or TRBV6-3 to TRBJ2-1; weak D call: TRBD2 (5 bases). The DNA end favors TRBJ2-7, so the J call may be wrong. The CDR3 runs 16 residues. From germline, CDR1 is MNHEY and CDR2 SVGEGT. The CDR3 region has the DNA TGTGCCAGCATCCGAGGGCCGATGAGCTCCTACAATGAGCAGTACTTC. This encodes CASIRGPMSSYNEQYF.

J is TRBJ1-1 and V is TRBV27; TRBD1 agrees at 7 bases. Trimming took 6 bases from V and 0 from J; bases not matched to a gene: 7. CDR3 size: 15 residues. Germline V CDR1 and CDR2: MNHEY, SMNVEV (reference sequence). CDR3 nucleotide sequence: TGTGCCAGCAGACATCGACAGGGTGTGAACACTGAAGCTTTCTTT. Its protein is CASRHRQGVNTEAFF.

There are a few counts of this clonotype. The V and J genes are TRBV7-2 and TRBJ2-1; TRBD1 might be the D (5 bases). With 6 bases removed from V and 6 bases from J, the gap between germline ends came to 15 bases. Germline V gene lookup returns CDR1 SGHTA and CDR2 FQGNSA. This CDR3 is built from 14 residues. CDR3 coding DNA: TGTGCCAGCAGTCCTGATGGGGCCCTCAATGAGCAGTTCTTC. Encoded protein: CASSPDGALNEQFF.

This clonotype was seen more than once but under ten times. The genes are TRBV29-1 and TRBJ2-1, with TRBD1 identical over 7 bases. Germline V gives CDR1 SQVTM, CDR2 ANQGSEA. The J segment lost 8 bases and the V segment lost 6 bases, leaving 10 bases of the junction unmatched. The CDR3 consists of 13 residues. The CDR3 protein is CSVERSQGDEQFF. The CDR3 bases are TGCAGCGTGGAAAGGTCCCAGGGGGATGAGCAGTTCTTC.

This clonotype was seen a handful of times. This sequence joins TRBV24-1 and TRBJ2-4; D is perhaps TRBD1 (6 bases). The J call is uncertain, as TRBJ2-5 better fits the DNA end. CDR1 is KGHDR and CDR2 is SFDVKD in the germline V gene. CDR3 size: 15 residues. CDR3: CATSDRRDMKETQYF. The DNA for the CDR3 is TGTGCCACCAGTGATCGTCGGGACATGAAAGAGACCCAGTACTTC.

The J gene is TRBJ2-2, the V gene TRBV20-1; 9 bases map to TRBD1. J was trimmed by 8 bases and V by 6 bases; bases with no gene match: 13. Per the germline V gene, CDR1 is DFQATT and CDR2 is SNEGSKA (reference sequence). The CDR3 loop spans 15 amino acids. CDR3 protein: CSAYPGQGGKGELFF. As DNA, the CDR3 is TGCAGTGCCTATCCGGGACAGGGTGGGAAGGGGGAGCTGTTTTTT.

This clonotype was detected only once. The CDR3 DNA reads TGTGCCAGCAGTTTCGCCCCTAGCAACTCCTACAATGAGCAGTTCTTC. It encodes CASSFAPSNSYNEQFF. This chain uses TRBV27 with TRBJ2-1, with D possibly TRBD2 on 5 matching bases. The CDR3 contains 16 residues. V was pared by 3 bases and J by 0 bases, with 12 bases between. Germline V CDR1 and CDR2: MNHEY, SMNVEV (reference sequence).

The chain couples TRBV7-9 to TRBJ2-5; no reliable D call. This CDR3 has 15 residues. CDR1 is SEHNR and CDR2 is FQNEAQ in the germline V gene (reference sequence). With 0 bases removed from V and 5 bases from J, the gap between germline ends came to 13 bases. The CDR3 coding sequence is TGTGCCAGCAGCTTAGCGAAACAGTTCGTGGAGACCCAGTACTTC. Translation gives CASSLAKQFVETQYF.

This clonotype was found once. DNA of the CDR3: TGTGCCACCAGTGATTTGGCAGGCTCCTACAATGAGCAGTTCTTC. Its protein is CATSDLAGSYNEQFF. The chain carries TRBV24-1 and TRBJ2-1; D not resolved. CDR3 length: 15 amino acids. CDR1 is KGHDR, CDR2 SFDVKD, per germline. V lost 0 bases and J lost 0, with 5 bases in between.

The chain is built from TRBV6-2 or TRBV6-3 and TRBJ1-1, with 7 nucleotides matching TRBD1. This CDR3 spans 14 amino acids. Trimming removed 4 bases from V and 10 bases from J; junction bases left unmatched: 12. Germline V gene lookup returns CDR1 MNHEY and CDR2 SVGEGT. CDR3 sequence reads: CASSLQGGRRGAFF. The DNA for the CDR3 is TGTGCCAGCAGTTTGCAGGGGGGACGAAGGGGAGCTTTCTTT.

In this sample, this clonotype turned up many times. This rearrangement joins TRBV4-2 to TRBJ2-7, with D possibly TRBD1 on 6 matching bases. V shed 6 bases and J shed 3 bases, with 15 bases lying between them. CDR1 LGHNA and CDR2 YNFKEQ come from the germline V gene. The length of the CDR3 is 14 residues. The CDR3 nucleotides read TGTGCCAGCAGTCTCCGGGACAAACACTACGAGCAGTACTTC. Its translation: CASSLRDKHYEQYF.